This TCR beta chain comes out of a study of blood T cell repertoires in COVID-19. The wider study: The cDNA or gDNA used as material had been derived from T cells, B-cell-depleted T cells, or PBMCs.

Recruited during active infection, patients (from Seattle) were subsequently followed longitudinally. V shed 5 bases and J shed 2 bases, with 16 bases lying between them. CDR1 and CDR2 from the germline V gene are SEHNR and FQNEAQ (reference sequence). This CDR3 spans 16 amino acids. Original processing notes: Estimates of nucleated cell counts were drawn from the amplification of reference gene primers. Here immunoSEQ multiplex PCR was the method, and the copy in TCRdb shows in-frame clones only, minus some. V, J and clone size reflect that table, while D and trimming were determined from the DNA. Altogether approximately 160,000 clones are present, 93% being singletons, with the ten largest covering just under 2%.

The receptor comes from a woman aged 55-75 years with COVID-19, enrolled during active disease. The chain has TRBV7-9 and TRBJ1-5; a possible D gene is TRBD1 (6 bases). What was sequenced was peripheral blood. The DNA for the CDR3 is TGTGCCAGCAGCCCAGGGGCGGGTTTGGGCAATCAGCCCCAGCATTTT. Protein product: CASSPGAGLGNQPQHF.